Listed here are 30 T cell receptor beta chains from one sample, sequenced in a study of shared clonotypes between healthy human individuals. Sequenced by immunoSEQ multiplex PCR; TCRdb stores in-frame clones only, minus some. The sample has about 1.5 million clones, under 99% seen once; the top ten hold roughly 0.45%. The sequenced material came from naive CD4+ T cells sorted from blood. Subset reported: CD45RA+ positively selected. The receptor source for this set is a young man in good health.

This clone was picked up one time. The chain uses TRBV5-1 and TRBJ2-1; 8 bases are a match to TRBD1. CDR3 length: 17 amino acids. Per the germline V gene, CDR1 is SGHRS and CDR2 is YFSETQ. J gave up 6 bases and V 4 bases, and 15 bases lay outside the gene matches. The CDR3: CASSHGQGGDYSNEQFF. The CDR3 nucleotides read TGCGCCAGCAGCCATGGACAGGGCGGTGATTATAGCAATGAGCAGTTCTTC.

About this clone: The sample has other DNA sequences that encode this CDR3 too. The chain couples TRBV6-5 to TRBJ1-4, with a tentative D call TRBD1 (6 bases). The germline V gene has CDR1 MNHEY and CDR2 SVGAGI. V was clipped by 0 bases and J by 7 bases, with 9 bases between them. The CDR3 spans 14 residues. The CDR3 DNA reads TGTGCCAGCAGTTACTCAGGGGGTGGTGAAAAACTGTTTTTT. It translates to CASSYSGGGEKLFF.

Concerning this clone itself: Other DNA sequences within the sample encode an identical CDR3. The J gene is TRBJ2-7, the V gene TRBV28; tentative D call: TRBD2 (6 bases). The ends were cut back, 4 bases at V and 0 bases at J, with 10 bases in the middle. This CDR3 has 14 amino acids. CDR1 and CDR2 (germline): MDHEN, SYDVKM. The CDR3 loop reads CASSSSGSSYEQYF. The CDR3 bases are TGTGCCAGCAGTTCTTCCGGGAGCTCCTACGAGCAGTACTTC.

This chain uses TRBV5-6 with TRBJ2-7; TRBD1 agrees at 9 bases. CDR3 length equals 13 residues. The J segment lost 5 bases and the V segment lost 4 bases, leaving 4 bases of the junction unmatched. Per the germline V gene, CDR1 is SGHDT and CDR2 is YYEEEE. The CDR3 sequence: CASSRGQGDEQYF. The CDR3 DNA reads TGTGCCAGCAGCAGGGGACAGGGTGACGAGCAGTACTTC.

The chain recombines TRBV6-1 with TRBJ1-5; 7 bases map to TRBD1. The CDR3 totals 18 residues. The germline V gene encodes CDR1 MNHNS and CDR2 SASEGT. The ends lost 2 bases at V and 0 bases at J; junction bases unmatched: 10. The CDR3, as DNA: TGTGCCAGCAGTGAAACGCAGGGAGGGGGCTATAGCAATCAGCCCCAGCATTTT. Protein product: CASSETQGGGYSNQPQHF.

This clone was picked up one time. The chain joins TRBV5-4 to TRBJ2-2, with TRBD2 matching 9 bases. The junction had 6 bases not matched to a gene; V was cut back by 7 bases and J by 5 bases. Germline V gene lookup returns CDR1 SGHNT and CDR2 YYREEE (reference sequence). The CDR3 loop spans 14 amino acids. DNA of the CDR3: TGTGCCAGCGTAGCGGGAGATCGGACCGGGGAGCTGTTTTTT. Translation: CASVAGDRTGELFF.

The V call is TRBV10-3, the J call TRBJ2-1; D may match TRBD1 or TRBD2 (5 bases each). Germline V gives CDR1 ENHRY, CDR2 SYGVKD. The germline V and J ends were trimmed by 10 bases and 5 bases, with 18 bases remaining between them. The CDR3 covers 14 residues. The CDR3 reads CATDATGTNNEQFF. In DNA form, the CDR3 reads TGTGCCACTGACGCCACCGGGACCAACAATGAGCAGTTCTTC.

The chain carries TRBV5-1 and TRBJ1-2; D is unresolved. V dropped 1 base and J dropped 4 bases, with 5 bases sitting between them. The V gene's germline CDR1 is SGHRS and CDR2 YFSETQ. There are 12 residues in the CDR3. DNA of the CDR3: TGCGCCAGCAGCTTGAATAGCTATGGCTACACCTTC. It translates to CASSLNSYGYTF.

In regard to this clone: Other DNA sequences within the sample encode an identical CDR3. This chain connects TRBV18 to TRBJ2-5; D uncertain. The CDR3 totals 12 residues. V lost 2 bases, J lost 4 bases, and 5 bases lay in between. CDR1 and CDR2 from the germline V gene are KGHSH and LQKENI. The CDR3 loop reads CASSPGPETQYF. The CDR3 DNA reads TGTGCCAGCTCACCAGGCCCAGAGACCCAGTACTTC.

The CDR3 loop reads CASSPGAQGGSAQHF. DNA for the CDR3: TGTGCCAGCTCACCAGGGGCCCAGGGAGGTTCGGCCCAGCATTTT. J is TRBJ1-5 and V is TRBV18, with D possibly matching TRBD1 (5 bases). Trimming removed 2 bases from V and 11 bases from J, with 19 bases in between. Germline CDR1 KGHSH, CDR2 LQKENI. CDR3 length equals 15 residues.

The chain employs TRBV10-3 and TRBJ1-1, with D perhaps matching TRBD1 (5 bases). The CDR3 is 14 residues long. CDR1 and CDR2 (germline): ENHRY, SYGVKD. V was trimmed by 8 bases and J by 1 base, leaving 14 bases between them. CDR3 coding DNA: TGTGCCATCGAGAGGGGCCAGGAGAACACTGAAGCTTTCTTT. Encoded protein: CAIERGQENTEAFF.

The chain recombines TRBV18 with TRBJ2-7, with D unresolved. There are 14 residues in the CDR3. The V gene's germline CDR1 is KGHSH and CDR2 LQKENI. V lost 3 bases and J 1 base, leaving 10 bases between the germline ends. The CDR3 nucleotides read TGTGCCAGCTCACCTACGACGGATTCCTACGAGCAGTACTTC. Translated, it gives CASSPTTDSYEQYF.

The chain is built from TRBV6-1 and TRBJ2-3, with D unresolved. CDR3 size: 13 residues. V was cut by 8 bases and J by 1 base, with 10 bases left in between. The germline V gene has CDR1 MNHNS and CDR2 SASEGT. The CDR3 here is CASLPGGTDTQYF. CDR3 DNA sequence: TGTGCCAGCCTCCCGGGTGGCACAGATACGCAGTATTTT.

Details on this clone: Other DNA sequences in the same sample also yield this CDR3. The CDR3 sequence: CASSLLGTDTQYF. CDR3 DNA sequence: TGTGCCAGCAGCCTCCTGGGCACAGATACGCAGTATTTT. The rearrangement uses TRBV7-3 and TRBJ2-3; D uncertain. CDR1 SGHTA and CDR2 FQGTGA come from the germline V gene. Between the trimmed V and J ends, which lost 5 bases and 1 base, there was a span of 7 bases. This CDR3 contains 13 residues.

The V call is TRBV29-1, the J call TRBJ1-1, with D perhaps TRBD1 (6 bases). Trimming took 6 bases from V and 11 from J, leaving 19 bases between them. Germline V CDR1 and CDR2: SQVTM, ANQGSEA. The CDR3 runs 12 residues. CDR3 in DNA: TGCAGCGTCCGACAGGTCCCGCATTCGGCTTTCTTT. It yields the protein CSVRQVPHSAFF.

DNA for the CDR3: TGCGCCAGCAGCTCCCCGCCCCCCAGCGAGACCCAGTACTTC. Translation: CASSSPPPSETQYF. The chain employs TRBV5-1 and TRBJ2-5; no clear D gene. The V gene lost 3 bases and the J gene lost 5 bases, with 14 bases spanning the gap. The CDR3 is made up of 14 amino acids. The germline V gene encodes CDR1 SGHRS and CDR2 YFSETQ. The full variable domain, in which reference TRBV5-1 and TRBJ2-5 provide the parts outside the CDR3, is KAGVTQTPRYLIKTRGQQVTLSCSPISGHRSVSWYQQTPGQGLQFLFEYFSETQRNKGNFPGRFSGRQFSNSRSEMNVSTLELGDSALYLCASSSPPPSETQYFGPGTRLLVL.

The CDR3 region has the DNA TGTGCCAGCAGCTTAAGCCCCACTAGCGGGAGTTACAATGAGCAGTTCTTC. Its protein is CASSLSPTSGSYNEQFF. This chain uses TRBV11-3 with TRBJ2-1; 11 nucleotides match TRBD2. The CDR3 loop spans 17 amino acids. From germline, CDR1 is SGHNT and CDR2 YENEEA. The V and J ends lost 2 bases and 4 bases, in that order; junction bases with no gene match: 7.

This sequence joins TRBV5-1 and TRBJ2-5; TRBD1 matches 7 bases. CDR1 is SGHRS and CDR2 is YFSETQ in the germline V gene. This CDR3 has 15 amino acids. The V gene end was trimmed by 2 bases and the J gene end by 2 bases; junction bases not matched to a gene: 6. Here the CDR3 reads CASSLTPGQQETQYF. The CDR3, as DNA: TGCGCCAGCAGCTTAACACCGGGACAGCAAGAGACCCAGTACTTC.

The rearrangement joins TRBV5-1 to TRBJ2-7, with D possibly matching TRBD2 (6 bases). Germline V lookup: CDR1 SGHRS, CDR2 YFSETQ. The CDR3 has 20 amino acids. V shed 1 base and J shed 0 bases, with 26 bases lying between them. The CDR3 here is CASSLSVIGSGVHNSYEQYF. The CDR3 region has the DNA TGCGCCAGCAGCTTGTCCGTTATAGGTAGCGGAGTACACAACTCCTACGAGCAGTACTTC.

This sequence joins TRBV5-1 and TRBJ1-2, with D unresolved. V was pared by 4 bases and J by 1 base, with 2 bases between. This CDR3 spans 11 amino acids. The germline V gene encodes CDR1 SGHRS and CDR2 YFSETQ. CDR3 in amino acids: CASSGNYGYTF. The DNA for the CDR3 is TGCGCCAGCAGCGGTAACTATGGCTACACCTTC.

DNA for the CDR3: TGTGCCAGCCGCGGGACTACCTACGAGCAGTACTTC. Translated: CASRGTTYEQYF. This chain connects TRBV11-2 to TRBJ2-7; TRBD2 matches 7 bases. The V segment lost 8 bases and the J segment 2 bases; nucleotides outside the gene matches: 3. This CDR3 comprises 12 residues. The germline gives CDR1 SGHAT, CDR2 FQNNGV.

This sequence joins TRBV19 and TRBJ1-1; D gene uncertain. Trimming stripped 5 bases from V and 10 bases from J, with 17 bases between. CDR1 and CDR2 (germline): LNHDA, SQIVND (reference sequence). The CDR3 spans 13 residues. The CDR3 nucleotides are TGTGCCAGTAGTGCCCCCCTTTCGGGCCGAGCTTTCTTT. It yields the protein CASSAPLSGRAFF.

In DNA, the CDR3 is TGTGCCAGCAGTTACCTCGGGACTAGCGGCTACGAGCAGTACTTC. Its protein is CASSYLGTSGYEQYF. The chain uses TRBV28 and TRBJ2-7; 11 bases map to TRBD2. This CDR3 comprises 15 residues. V trimming: 4 bases; J trimming: 3 bases; junction bases outside the gene matches: 5. Germline values: CDR1 MDHEN, CDR2 SYDVKM.

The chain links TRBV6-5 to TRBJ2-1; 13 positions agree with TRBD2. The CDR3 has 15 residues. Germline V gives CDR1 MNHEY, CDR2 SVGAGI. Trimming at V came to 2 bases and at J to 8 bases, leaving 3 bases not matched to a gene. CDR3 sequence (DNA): TGTGCCAGCAGTTACCTGGGACTAGCGGGATATGAGCAGTTCTTC. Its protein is CASSYLGLAGYEQFF.

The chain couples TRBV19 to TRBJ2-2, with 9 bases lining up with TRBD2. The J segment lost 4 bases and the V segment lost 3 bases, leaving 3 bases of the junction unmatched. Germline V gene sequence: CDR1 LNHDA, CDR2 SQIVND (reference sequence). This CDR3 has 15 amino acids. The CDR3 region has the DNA TGTGCCAGTAGTATTAGCGGGAGCATCACCGGGGAGCTGTTTTTT. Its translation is CASSISGSITGELFF.

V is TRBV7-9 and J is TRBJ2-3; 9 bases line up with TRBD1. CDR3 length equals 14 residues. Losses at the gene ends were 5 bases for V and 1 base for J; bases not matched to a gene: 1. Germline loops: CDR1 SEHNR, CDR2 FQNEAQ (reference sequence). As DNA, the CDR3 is TGTGCCAGCAGCCGGACAGGGGGCACAGATACGCAGTATTTT. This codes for CASSRTGGTDTQYF.

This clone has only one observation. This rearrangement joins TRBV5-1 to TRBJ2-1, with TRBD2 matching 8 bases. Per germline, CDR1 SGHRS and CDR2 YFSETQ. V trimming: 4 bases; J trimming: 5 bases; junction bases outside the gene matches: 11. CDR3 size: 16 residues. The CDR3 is CASSQGTSGYDNEQFF. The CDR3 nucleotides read TGCGCCAGCAGCCAAGGAACTAGCGGATACGACAATGAGCAGTTCTTC.

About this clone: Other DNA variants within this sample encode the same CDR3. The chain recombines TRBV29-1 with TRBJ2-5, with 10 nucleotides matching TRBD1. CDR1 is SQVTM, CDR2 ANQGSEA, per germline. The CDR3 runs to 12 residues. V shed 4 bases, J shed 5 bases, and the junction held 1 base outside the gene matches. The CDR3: CSVGTGGETQYF. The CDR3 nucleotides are TGCAGCGTTGGGACAGGGGGGGAGACCCAGTACTTC.

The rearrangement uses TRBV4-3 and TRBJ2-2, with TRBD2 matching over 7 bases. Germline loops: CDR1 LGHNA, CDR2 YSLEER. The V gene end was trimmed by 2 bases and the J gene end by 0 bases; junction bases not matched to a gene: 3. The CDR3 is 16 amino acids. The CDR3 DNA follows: TGCGCCAGCAGCCAATTACTAGCGCCGAACACCGGGGAGCTGTTTTTT. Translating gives CASSQLLAPNTGELFF.

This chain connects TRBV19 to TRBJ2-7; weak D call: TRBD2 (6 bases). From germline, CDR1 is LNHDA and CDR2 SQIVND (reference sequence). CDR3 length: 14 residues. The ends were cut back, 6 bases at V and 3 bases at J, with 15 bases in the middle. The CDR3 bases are TGTGCCAGTAGCAACCCGGGGGATTTCTACGAGCAGTACTTC. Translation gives CASSNPGDFYEQYF. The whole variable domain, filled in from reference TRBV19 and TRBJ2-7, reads DGGITQSPKYLFRKEGQNVTLSCEQNLNHDAMYWYRQDPGQGLRLIYYSQIVNDFQKGDIAEGYSVSREKKESFPLTVTSAQKNPTAFYLCASSNPGDFYEQYFGPGTRLTVT.